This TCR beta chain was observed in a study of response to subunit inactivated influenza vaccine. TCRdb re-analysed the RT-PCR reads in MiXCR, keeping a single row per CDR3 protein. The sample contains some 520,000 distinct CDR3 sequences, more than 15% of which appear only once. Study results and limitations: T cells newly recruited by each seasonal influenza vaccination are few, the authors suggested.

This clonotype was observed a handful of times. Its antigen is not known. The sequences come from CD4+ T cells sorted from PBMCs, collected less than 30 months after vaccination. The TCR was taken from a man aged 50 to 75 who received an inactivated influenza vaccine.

CDR3 residues: CASSVSPTGTDTQYF. CDR3 bases: TGTGCCAGCAGCGTTTCCCCCACAGGGACAGATACGCAGTATTTT. The chain is built from TRBV9 and TRBJ2-3; D might be TRBD1 (6 bases). V was cut by 2 bases and J by 3 bases, with 13 bases left in between. The CDR3 has 15 amino acids. CDR1 is SGDLS and CDR2 is YYNGEE in the germline V gene.